This TCR beta chain came from a study of T cell changes during pregnancy in multiple sclerosis. Some clones are missing from TCRdb's copy, which holds only in-frame ones; the method was immunoSEQ multiplex PCR. The table includes approximately 46,000 clones, 80% to 90% detected once. The CDR3 sequence is 17 residues long. Germline lookup yields CDR1 MGHRA and CDR2 YSYEKL. The ends were cut back, 0 bases at V and 0 bases at J, with 14 bases in the middle. The chain has TRBV4-1 and TRBJ1-1; D remains ambiguous. Sequencing used CD4+ T cells from peripheral blood mononuclear cells, obtained after pregnancy. This clonotype was obtained from a female donor with multiple sclerosis, enrolled in a pregnancy study. The CDR3 loop reads CASSQDLGRFLNTEAFF. CDR3 in DNA: TGCGCCAGCAGCCAAGATCTGGGCCGCTTTTTGAACACTGAAGCTTTCTTT.